Shown below are 28 T cell receptor beta chains from a single sample sequenced in a study of blood T cell repertoires in COVID-19. Produced via immunoSEQ multiplex PCR; TCRdb's table is partial and in-frame only. The sample carries 200,000 to 250,000 clones, 65% to 85% recorded once. The source material was PBMCs or T cells enriched from blood (not recorded which). These receptors were collected from a woman aged 55-69 years who had recovered from COVID-19.

V gene TRBV19 combines with J gene TRBJ2-1; TRBD1 matches at 10 bases. Trimming took 2 bases from V and 6 from J; bases not matched to a gene: 10. The CDR3 is made up of 17 amino acids. Germline lookup yields CDR1 LNHDA and CDR2 SQIVND (reference sequence). CDR3 DNA: TGTGCCAGTAGTATATCGACCGGGACAGGGGATCGCAATGAGCAGTTCTTC. Its translation: CASSISTGTGDRNEQFF. The whole variable domain, remainder taken from reference TRBV19 and TRBJ2-1, is DGGITQSPKYLFRKEGQNVTLSCEQNLNHDAMYWYRQDPGQGLRLIYYSQIVNDFQKGDIAEGYSVSREKKESFPLTVTSAQKNPTAFYLCASSISTGTGDRNEQFFGPGTRLTVL.

In this sample, this clone turned up once. The gene calls are TRBV25-1 and TRBJ1-1, with D maybe TRBD1 (5 bases). Germline-derived CDR1 and CDR2 are MGHDK and SYGVNS. V was shortened by 4 bases and J by 2 bases, with 11 bases between the two germline ends. This CDR3 region has 14 residues. Here the CDR3 reads CASSVTGFNTEAFF. Written as DNA, the CDR3 is TGTGCCAGCAGTGTTACAGGATTCAACACTGAAGCTTTCTTT.

The genes are TRBV7-6 and TRBJ1-6, with 7 bases identical to TRBD1. With 1 base clipped from V and 9 bases from J, the junction kept 6 bases outside the gene matches. Germline V lookup: CDR1 SGHVS, CDR2 FNYEAQ. This CDR3 region has 15 residues. This CDR3 is CASSLGQTGSSPLHF. In nucleotides, the CDR3 is TGTGCCAGCAGCTTAGGGCAGACAGGGTCTTCACCCCTCCACTTT.

This clone appeared a single time. The chain employs TRBV11-2 and TRBJ2-5; the D is unclear. The CDR3 loop spans 14 amino acids. Per the germline V gene, CDR1 is SGHAT and CDR2 is FQNNGV. V gave up 1 base and J gave up 5 bases, with 11 bases separating them. The CDR3 spells CASSLGSGWETQYF. The DNA for the CDR3 is TGTGCCAGCAGCTTAGGATCCGGTTGGGAGACCCAGTACTTC.

The rearrangement uses TRBV19 and TRBJ1-4, with TRBD1 matching 7 bases. CDR1 is LNHDA and CDR2 is SQIVND in the germline V gene (reference sequence). The CDR3 contains 15 residues. With 5 bases clipped from V and 6 bases from J, the junction kept 9 bases outside the gene matches. The CDR3 bases are TGTGCCAGTAGTGTCCGACAGGGACGGGATGAAAAACTGTTTTTT. Translated: CASSVRQGRDEKLFF. Supplemented by reference TRBV19 and TRBJ1-4, the full variable domain reads DGGITQSPKYLFRKEGQNVTLSCEQNLNHDAMYWYRQDPGQGLRLIYYSQIVNDFQKGDIAEGYSVSREKKESFPLTVTSAQKNPTAFYLCASSVRQGRDEKLFFGSGTQLSVL.

This clone was observed a single time. The rearrangement joins TRBV6-6 to TRBJ1-1; possible D gene TRBD1, 6 bases. V was cut by 5 bases and J by 2 bases, with 21 bases left in between. The CDR3 has 17 amino acids. In germline, CDR1 is MNHNY, CDR2 SVGAGI (reference sequence). The CDR3 nucleotides read TGTGCCAGCAGTCGGGGGCCAGGGGCCTTACGAAACACTGAAGCTTTCTTT. Protein product: CASSRGPGALRNTEAFF.

The chain carries TRBV5-1 and TRBJ2-1; D possibly corresponds to TRBD2 (6 bases). With 0 bases removed from V and 3 bases from J, the gap between germline ends came to 7 bases. CDR1 is SGHRS, CDR2 YFSETQ, per germline. CDR3 size: 14 residues. The CDR3 DNA sequence: TGCGCCAGCAGCTTGGTGCGGGGCTACAATGAGCAGTTCTTC. Translating gives CASSLVRGYNEQFF.

This clone was counted only a few times. The chain uses TRBV6-2 or TRBV6-3 and TRBJ2-7, with 12 bases that match TRBD2. This CDR3 has 16 amino acids. The V gene's germline CDR1 is MNHEY and CDR2 SVGEGT. J was trimmed by 1 base and V by 0 bases; bases with no gene match: 1. The CDR3 coding sequence is TGTGCCAGCAGTTACTCCGGGACTAGCGGGTCCTACGAGCAGTACTTC. As protein: CASSYSGTSGSYEQYF.

CDR3 sequence (DNA): TGTGCCAGCAGCCAAGATTTTGGGGGCGCCTCCTACGAGCAGTACTTC. This codes for CASSQDFGGASYEQYF. This chain uses TRBV3-1 (or the pseudogene TRBV3-2) with TRBJ2-7, with D perhaps matching TRBD1 (6 bases). V was clipped by 0 bases and J by 0 bases, with 12 bases between them. The CDR3 has 16 residues. Per germline, CDR1 LGHDT and CDR2 YNNKEL (reference sequence).

J is TRBJ1-2 and V is TRBV7-9; D gene ambiguous. This CDR3 spans 14 amino acids. Germline lookup yields CDR1 SEHNR and CDR2 FQNEAQ (reference sequence). Deletions cut 1 base from V and 0 bases from J, with 6 bases between. The CDR3 DNA follows: TGTGCCAGCAGCTTAGGAGGGTCTAACTATGGCTACACCTTC. As protein: CASSLGGSNYGYTF.

The chain links TRBV9 to TRBJ2-5; tentative D call: TRBD2 (6 bases). CDR3 length equals 14 residues. The V and J ends lost 4 bases and 5 bases respectively, with 15 bases between them. The germline CDR1 and CDR2 sequences are SGDLS and YYNGEE. The CDR3 DNA follows: TGTGCCAGCAGCTATACTAGCTTGGGGGAGACCCAGTACTTC. It yields the protein CASSYTSLGETQYF.

The rearrangement uses TRBV19 and TRBJ2-1; possible D gene TRBD2, 5 bases. Germline lookup yields CDR1 LNHDA and CDR2 SQIVND (reference sequence). V was trimmed by 1 base and J by 0 bases, leaving 10 bases between them. This CDR3 has 16 amino acids. CDR3 sequence reads: CASSIAAGSSYNEQFF. The CDR3 bases are TGTGCCAGTAGTATAGCGGCGGGTAGCTCCTACAATGAGCAGTTCTTC.

The chain's CDR3 is CASSQGDRGTGELFF. CDR3 sequence (DNA): TGCGCCAGCAGCCAAGGGGACAGGGGCACCGGGGAGCTGTTTTTT. The V call is TRBV4-1, the J call TRBJ2-2; TRBD1 matches at 10 bases. The germline V gene encodes CDR1 MGHRA and CDR2 YSYEKL. CDR3 length equals 15 residues. With 1 base clipped from V and 4 bases from J, the junction kept 0 bases outside the gene matches.

This clone was counted a few times. The genes are TRBV5-8 and TRBJ1-2; D is undetermined. V was pared by 1 base and J by 7 bases, with 11 bases between. The CDR3 is made up of 13 amino acids. Germline-derived CDR1 and CDR2 are SGHTS and YDEGEE. The CDR3 is CASSLTGPPGYTF. The CDR3 bases are TGTGCCAGCAGCTTGACTGGGCCTCCTGGCTACACCTTC.

The chain links TRBV6-2 or TRBV6-3 to TRBJ1-5; TRBD1 aligns across 7 bases. The CDR3 is 14 amino acids. After removal of 5 bases from V and 6 bases from J, the junction contained 7 bases not matched to a gene. CDR1 and CDR2 from the germline V gene are MNHEY and SVGEGT. CDR3 loop: CASSRTGVGQPQHF. CDR3 in DNA: TGTGCCAGCAGTCGTACAGGGGTGGGTCAGCCCCAGCATTTT.

This chain connects TRBV11-3 to TRBJ2-3; weak D call: TRBD2 (6 bases). The CDR3 is made up of 14 amino acids. Germline CDR1 reads SGHNT; CDR2 reads YENEEA. Trimming stripped 6 bases from V and 0 bases from J, with 10 bases between. CDR3 in DNA: TGTGCCAGCAGTAGGAGCGGGAGCACAGATACGCAGTATTTT. This codes for CASSRSGSTDTQYF.

The rearrangement joins TRBV11-2 to TRBJ2-1; 13 bases align to TRBD2. Germline CDR1 reads SGHAT; CDR2 reads FQNNGV. CDR3 length: 15 amino acids. Germline trimming cut 5 bases from V and 9 bases from J; bases unmatched to any gene: 7. The CDR3 protein is CASSHRTSGSGEQFF. The CDR3 coding sequence is TGTGCCAGCAGCCATAGGACTAGCGGGAGCGGTGAGCAGTTCTTC.

On this clone: The sample holds other DNA sequences that translate to the same CDR3. This sequence joins TRBV7-2 and TRBJ1-1; 8 bases match TRBD1. The germline CDR1 and CDR2 sequences are SGHTA and FQGNSA. Trimming removed 6 bases from V and 0 bases from J; junction bases left unmatched: 3. The CDR3 is 14 residues long. CDR3 bases: TGTGCCAGCAGTTCGACAGGGGTGAACACTGAAGCTTTCTTT. The encoded protein is CASSSTGVNTEAFF.

This clone showed up just a few times. The gene calls are TRBV6-5 and TRBJ2-7, with 12 bases fitting TRBD2. The CDR3 runs 15 residues. V was pared by 7 bases and J by 4 bases, with 8 bases of the junction left unmatched. Germline-derived CDR1 and CDR2 are MNHEY and SVGAGI. The CDR3 protein is CASTPSGRGLYEQYF. In DNA, the CDR3 is TGTGCCAGCACTCCTAGCGGGAGGGGGTTGTACGAGCAGTACTTC.

The chain links TRBV18 to TRBJ2-7; TRBD2 matches at 8 bases. CDR1 and CDR2 (germline): KGHSH, LQKENI. CDR3 length: 16 residues. J was trimmed by 2 bases and V by 2 bases; bases with no gene match: 8. The chain's CDR3 is CASSPVGGGPPYEQYF. The CDR3 DNA reads TGTGCCAGCTCACCAGTGGGCGGGGGGCCCCCCTACGAGCAGTACTTC.

The CDR3 DNA reads TGTGCCAGCAGCCAAGGTCGGAGACCTAATCAGCCCCAGCATTTT. Amino acids: CASSQGRRPNQPQHF. The chain recombines TRBV3-1 (or the pseudogene TRBV3-2) with TRBJ1-5; D ambiguous. The CDR3 consists of 15 residues. Between the trimmed V and J ends, which lost 1 base and 4 bases, there was a span of 11 bases. Germline V gene sequence: CDR1 LGHDT, CDR2 YNNKEL (reference sequence).

This clone was seen only a few times. V is TRBV18 and J is TRBJ2-7; D uncertain. V dropped 2 bases and J dropped 5 bases, with 7 bases sitting between them. The length of the CDR3 is 12 residues. CDR1 is KGHSH, CDR2 LQKENI, per germline. CDR3 bases: TGTGCCAGCTCACCAGGCCCCAACGAGCAGTACTTC. Encoded protein: CASSPGPNEQYF.

The chain combines TRBV5-1 with TRBJ2-2; a weak D match, TRBD1 (5 bases). The CDR3 covers 16 residues. The V end was cut by 1 base, the J end by 4 bases, with 14 bases between. The germline CDR1 and CDR2 sequences are SGHRS and YFSETQ. CDR3 residues: CASSLNPRVGTGELFF. DNA of the CDR3: TGCGCCAGCAGCTTGAATCCCAGGGTGGGCACCGGGGAGCTGTTTTTT.

This sequence joins TRBV5-1 and TRBJ1-1, with D unresolved. V was shortened by 0 bases and J by 1 base, with 10 bases between the two germline ends. The CDR3 length is 15 residues. Germline CDR1 is SGHRS and CDR2 is YFSETQ. CDR3 in amino acids: CASSLGNSPNTEAFF. In DNA form, the CDR3 reads TGCGCCAGCAGCTTGGGAAACAGCCCGAACACTGAAGCTTTCTTT.

For the CDR3, the DNA is TGCAGTGCTAGTCTCTTGACAAGTGAGCAGTTCTTC. Protein product: CSASLLTSEQFF. This chain links TRBV20-1 with TRBJ2-1; no reliable D call. This CDR3 comprises 12 residues. Trimming took off 3 bases at V and 9 bases at J, with 12 bases between the two ends. CDR1 DFQATT and CDR2 SNEGSKA come from the germline V gene (reference sequence).

This clone was recorded once. V and J are TRBV6-5 and TRBJ2-7, with TRBD2 matching 8 bases. Germline V gene sequence: CDR1 MNHEY, CDR2 SVGAGI. The CDR3 is 15 amino acids. V shed 0 bases and J 3 bases; nucleotides not matched to a gene: 4. CDR3 region: CASSYSRGVSYEQYF. The CDR3 DNA sequence: TGTGCCAGCAGTTACTCGCGGGGGGTAAGCTACGAGCAGTACTTC.

The chain joins TRBV11-2 to TRBJ2-5; the match to TRBD2 covers 11 bases. This CDR3 comprises 15 residues. V lost 5 bases, J lost 5 bases, and 7 bases stayed unmatched. From germline, CDR1 is SGHAT and CDR2 FQNNGV. The CDR3 coding sequence is TGTGCCAGCAGCCGAACTAGCGGGGGTGGGGAGACCCAGTACTTC. This codes for CASSRTSGGGETQYF.

This chain links TRBV11-3 with TRBJ2-3; D remains ambiguous. The V gene's germline CDR1 is SGHNT and CDR2 YENEEA. The CDR3 has 14 amino acids. V was cut by 1 base and J by 4 bases, with 9 bases left in between. CDR3 sequence (DNA): TGTGCCAGCAGCTTAGGGCCGCCTCCAGATACGCAGTATTTT. Translation gives CASSLGPPPDTQYF.